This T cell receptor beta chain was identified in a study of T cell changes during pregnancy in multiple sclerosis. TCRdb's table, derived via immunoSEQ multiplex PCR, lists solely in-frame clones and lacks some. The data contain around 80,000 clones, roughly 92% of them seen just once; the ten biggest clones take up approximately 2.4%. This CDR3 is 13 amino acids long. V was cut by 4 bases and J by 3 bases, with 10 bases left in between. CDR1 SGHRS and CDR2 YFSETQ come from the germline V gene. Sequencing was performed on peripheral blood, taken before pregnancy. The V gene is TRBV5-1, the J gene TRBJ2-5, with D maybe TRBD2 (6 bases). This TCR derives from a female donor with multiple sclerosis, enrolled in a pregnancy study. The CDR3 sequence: CASSPGGEETQYF. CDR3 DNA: TGCGCCAGCAGCCCCGGGGGAGAAGAGACCCAGTACTTC.